The present entry profiles one T cell receptor beta chain with its context. This sample stems from a study of blood T cell repertoires in COVID-19. Study-level information: Samples taken during acute and convalescent COVID-19 were collected in the United States, Italy and Spain.

The CDR3 is 13 amino acids. The V gene end was trimmed by 4 bases and the J gene end by 8 bases; junction bases not matched to a gene: 4. Germline V gene data show CDR1 as SGDLS and CDR2 as YYNGEE. The method was immunoSEQ multiplex PCR; TCRdb's version includes in-frame clones alone and lacks a portion of them. In the table there are about 200,000 clones, roughly nine tenths of which are singletons. Individuals drawn from approximately 26 US areas were roughly 18 to 95 years old. The chain links TRBV9 to TRBJ1-4, with 8 nucleotides matching TRBD1. This clonotype was sampled from a woman younger than 45 with acute COVID-19. The sample taken for sequencing was PBMCs or T cells enriched from blood (not recorded which). CDR3 sequence reads: CASSTGGNEKLFF. The CDR3 nucleotides read TGTGCCAGCAGCACAGGGGGTAACGAAAAACTGTTTTTT.